These 13 T cell receptor beta chains came from one sample sequenced in a study of T cell responses to AZD1222 COVID-19 vaccine. This table comes from immunoSEQ multiplex PCR, and its TCRdb copy is limited to in-frame clones, with some not included. The table shows around 120,000 clones, with approximately 90% occurring only once. The source was peripheral blood, collected on day 0 of MenACWY control vaccination. These receptors originate from an adult in good health.

The chain uses TRBV4-3 and TRBJ2-2; no clear D gene. This CDR3 contains 15 residues. Trimming stripped 1 base from V and 2 bases from J, with 8 bases between. Germline assignment: CDR1 LGHNA and CDR2 YSLEER. CDR3: CASSQAWENTGELFF. CDR3 coding DNA: TGCGCCAGCAGCCAAGCTTGGGAAAACACCGGGGAGCTGTTTTTT.

The chain employs TRBV7-9 and TRBJ1-6; 8 bases map to TRBD1. V lost 5 bases, J lost 7 bases, and 7 bases stayed unmatched. Germline CDR1 and CDR2: SEHNR and FQNEAQ (reference sequence). This CDR3 has 15 residues. This CDR3 reads CASSHPGQENSPLHF. For the CDR3, the DNA is TGTGCCAGCAGCCATCCGGGACAGGAAAATTCACCCCTCCACTTT.

This clone was counted a few times. The chain joins TRBV5-1 to TRBJ2-1; D gene ambiguous. The CDR3 totals 15 residues. The germline V gene has CDR1 SGHRS and CDR2 YFSETQ. The V end was cut by 0 bases, the J end by 6 bases, with 13 bases between. The DNA of the CDR3 is TGCGCCAGCAGCTTGGGTGGAGTGAGTATCAATGAGCAGTTCTTC. This codes for CASSLGGVSINEQFF.

The V gene is TRBV6-5, the J gene TRBJ2-7; 7 bases match TRBD2. The length of the CDR3 is 14 residues. J lost 6 bases, V lost 0 bases, and 5 bases had no gene match. The germline V gene has CDR1 MNHEY and CDR2 SVGAGI. This chain's CDR3 is CASSYSPGEGEQYF. In DNA, the CDR3 is TGTGCCAGCAGTTACTCCCCGGGGGAGGGCGAGCAGTACTTC.

The genes are TRBV4-2 and TRBJ2-6; TRBD2 might be the D (5 bases). V lost 0 bases, J lost 3 bases, and 12 bases lay in between. The CDR3 extends over 17 amino acids. Germline V lookup: CDR1 LGHNA, CDR2 YNFKEQ. CDR3 region: CASSQDRGSGGANVLTF. The CDR3 region has the DNA TGTGCCAGCAGCCAAGATAGAGGGTCCGGTGGGGCCAACGTCCTGACTTTC.

The CDR3 sequence: CAISSHTDTQYF. CDR3 in DNA: TGTGCCATCAGTTCCCATACAGATACGCAGTATTTT. This chain links TRBV10-3 with TRBJ2-3; unclear D gene. The CDR3 loop spans 12 amino acids. Germline V gene data show CDR1 as ENHRY and CDR2 as SYGVKD. V was trimmed by 5 bases and J by 3 bases, leaving 6 bases between them.

The chain links TRBV4-3 to TRBJ1-4, with no clear D. V gave up 0 bases and J gave up 6 bases, with 11 bases separating them. This CDR3 comprises 15 residues. Germline V gives CDR1 LGHNA, CDR2 YSLEER. The CDR3 is CASSQDPQIDEKLFF. The CDR3, as DNA: TGCGCCAGCAGCCAAGACCCACAAATAGATGAAAAACTGTTTTTT.

The V and J genes are TRBV2 and TRBJ1-2; D gene ambiguous. CDR3 size: 13 residues. V lost 6 bases to trimming and J lost 0 bases, with 8 bases between them. Germline loops: CDR1 SNHLY, CDR2 FYNNEI. DNA for the CDR3: TGTGCCAGCAGCCCGTTCCCTAACTATGGCTACACCTTC. This codes for CASSPFPNYGYTF.

This clone was counted only a few times. V usage is TRBV3-1 (or the pseudogene TRBV3-2) and J usage is TRBJ1-2; D not certain. Germline CDR1 and CDR2: LGHDT and YNNKEL (reference sequence). The CDR3 spans 13 residues. V was cut by 1 base and J by 3 bases, with 6 bases left in between. CDR3 sequence (DNA): TGTGCCAGCAGCCAAGTGGCTGACTATGGCTACACCTTC. This gives the protein CASSQVADYGYTF.

The J gene is TRBJ2-3, the V gene TRBV10-3; the D gene is possibly TRBD1 (5 bases). The CDR3 runs to 14 residues. Trimming pared 6 bases from V and 2 bases from J, leaving 12 bases between. From germline, CDR1 is ENHRY and CDR2 SYGVKD. This CDR3 reads CAIRSDSSTDTQYF. The CDR3 coding sequence is TGTGCCATCAGATCTGACAGCTCCACAGATACGCAGTATTTT.

The chain couples TRBV2 to TRBJ1-1, with 7 positions matching TRBD1. The CDR3 spans 13 residues. Germline V CDR1 and CDR2: SNHLY, FYNNEI. The J segment lost 6 bases and the V segment lost 6 bases, leaving 7 bases of the junction unmatched. CDR3 in DNA: TGTGCCAGCAGAAAGGCAGGGGGTGCTGAAGCTTTCTTT. Protein sequence: CASRKAGGAEAFF.

The chain joins TRBV5-1 to TRBJ1-4; TRBD1 matches at 8 bases. Germline trimming cut 2 bases from V and 7 bases from J; bases unmatched to any gene: 4. The CDR3 contains 14 residues. CDR1 SGHRS and CDR2 YFSETQ come from the germline V gene. The chain's CDR3 is CASSFSTGGEKLFF. The CDR3 DNA sequence: TGCGCCAGCAGCTTCTCAACAGGGGGTGAAAAACTGTTTTTT. The complete variable domain, with remaining parts taken from reference TRBV5-1 and TRBJ1-4, reads KAGVTQTPRYLIKTRGQQVTLSCSPISGHRSVSWYQQTPGQGLQFLFEYFSETQRNKGNFPGRFSGRQFSNSRSEMNVSTLELGDSALYLCASSFSTGGEKLFFGSGTQLSVL.

The rearrangement uses TRBV6-5 and TRBJ1-2; 7 positions match TRBD1. The V and J ends lost 6 bases and 2 bases, in that order; junction bases with no gene match: 6. CDR1 and CDR2 (germline): MNHEY, SVGAGI. The CDR3 extends over 14 amino acids. CDR3 nucleotides: TGTGCCAGCAGACCACAGGGGTCCAACTATGGCTACACCTTC. This encodes CASRPQGSNYGYTF.